The 7 T cell receptor beta chains below come from one sample, sequenced in a study of blood T cell repertoires in COVID-19. This table comes from immunoSEQ multiplex PCR, and its TCRdb copy is limited to in-frame clones, with some not included. The sample comprises some 250,000 clones, more than 70% of which are singletons, and around 3.2% rests with the top ten. The sequenced material came from peripheral blood. These receptors originate from a woman in her late teens or twenties with acute or convalescent COVID-19.

The V call is TRBV19, the J call TRBJ2-7; the D is unclear. V lost 5 bases and J lost 4, with 12 bases in between. The germline CDR1 and CDR2 sequences are LNHDA and SQIVND (reference sequence). The CDR3 runs 13 residues. The CDR3 bases are TGTGCCAGTAGTCGCTCCAACGCGTACGAGCAGTACTTC. Amino acids: CASSRSNAYEQYF.

V is TRBV5-5 and J is TRBJ2-7; D is ambiguous. V shed 0 bases and J shed 3 bases, with 13 bases lying between them. This CDR3 region has 15 residues. From germline, CDR1 is SGHKS and CDR2 YYEKEE (reference sequence). CDR3 amino acids: CASSLAGMGVYEQYF. CDR3 in DNA: TGTGCCAGCAGCTTGGCCGGTATGGGCGTCTACGAGCAGTACTTC. Using reference TRBV5-5 and TRBJ2-7 for the parts outside the CDR3, the full variable domain is DAGVTQSPTHLIKTRGQQVTLRCSPISGHKSVSWYQQVLGQGPQFIFQYYEKEERGRGNFPDRFSARQFPNYSSELNVNALLLGDSALYLCASSLAGMGVYEQYFGPGTRLTVT.

This chain's CDR3 is CARIPGTGKQPQHF. Here the CDR3 DNA reads TGTGCCAGAATCCCCGGGACAGGGAAGCAGCCCCAGCATTTT. The J gene is TRBJ1-5, the V gene TRBV5-3; 9 bases are a match to TRBD1. TRBV5-3 has ORF status, its function being uncertain. Trimming cost V 6 bases and J 7 bases; bases outside gene matches: 8. The CDR3 consists of 14 residues.

The rearrangement links TRBV12-5 to TRBJ2-1, with D tentatively TRBD2 (6 bases). Germline CDR1 is LGHNT and CDR2 is FRNRAP. V was clipped by 6 bases and J by 4 bases, with 25 bases between them. This CDR3 region has 18 residues. CDR3 residues: CASGTPGLLVPKYNEQFF. As DNA, the CDR3 is TGTGCTAGTGGCACCCCGGGACTCTTAGTCCCGAAATACAATGAGCAGTTCTTC.

This clone showed up just once. The rearrangement joins TRBV7-2 to TRBJ1-2; TRBD1 aligns across 7 bases. The germline CDR1 and CDR2 sequences are SGHTA and FQGNSA. Losses at the gene ends were 4 bases for V and 0 bases for J; bases not matched to a gene: 14. The length of the CDR3 is 18 residues. CDR3 loop: CASSSPRDNRGSNYGYTF. CDR3 sequence (DNA): TGTGCCAGCAGCTCTCCCCGGGACAACAGGGGATCTAACTATGGCTACACCTTC.

The J gene is TRBJ1-2, the V gene TRBV28; TRBD1 agrees at 7 bases. This CDR3 has 12 amino acids. Per germline, CDR1 MDHEN and CDR2 SYDVKM. Germline trimming cut 7 bases from V and 3 bases from J; bases unmatched to any gene: 2. CDR3 loop: CASTDRDYGYTF. The CDR3 DNA reads TGTGCCAGCACCGACAGGGACTATGGCTACACCTTC.

This clone turned up a few times. The gene calls are TRBV5-1 and TRBJ2-3, with TRBD2 identical over 11 bases. This CDR3 is built from 18 residues. The germline V gene has CDR1 SGHRS and CDR2 YFSETQ. Germline trimming cut 4 bases from V and 4 bases from J; bases unmatched to any gene: 14. The DNA for the CDR3 is TGCGCCAGCAGCGGGATTAGCGGGAGGGCCAGAGGGGCAGATACGCAGTATTTT. This encodes CASSGISGRARGADTQYF.